This is a list of T cell receptor beta chains from one sample in a study of stem cell transplantation in POMP-related autoinflammatory disease. The method was immunoSEQ multiplex PCR; TCRdb's version includes in-frame clones alone and lacks a portion of them. In the table there are tens of thousands of clones, 75% to 90% of which are singletons. Sample: CD4+ T cells from PBMCs, taken before stem cell transplantation. The receptors here all came from a human donor with POMP-related autoinflammation and immune dysregulation (PRAID). Both conserved end residues are part of each CDR3. A D gene is named only where the DNA matches it firmly. For some rows the clone size is stated as once, few or many, or as a class when expanded; others skip it.

TRBV6-1	TRBD2	NA	TRBJ2-2	TGTGCCAGCAGTGATGGACTAGCATCCGGGGAGCTGTTTTTT	CASSDGLASGELFF
TRBV5-6	NA	NA	TRBJ1-5	TGTGCCAGCAGCTTAGGCCCAACAGCTAATCAGCCCCAGCATTTT	CASSLGPTANQPQHF
TRBV29-1	NA	NA	TRBJ1-4	TGCAGCGGACGTGGGGTTGGTGAAAAACTGTTTTTT	CSGRGVGEKLFF
TRBV6-1	TRBD1	NA	TRBJ1-2	TGTGCCAGTAGAACTGACAGGGGGTCGGGCTACACCTTC	CASRTDRGSGYTF
TRBV7-9	NA	NA	TRBJ2-5	TGTGCCAGCAGCTCCTTTGGGACCGACACCGGGGCCCAAGAGACCCAGTACTTC	CASSSFGTDTGAQETQYF
TRBV11-3	NA	once	TRBJ1-1	TGTGCCAGCAGCTTGGGGGCGGACAACGGGGAAGCTTTCTTT	CASSLGADNGEAFF
TRBV4-2	NA	NA	TRBJ2-2	TGTGCCAGCAGCCAAGACAGGGTGGAGACCGGGGAGCTGTTTTTT	CASSQDRVETGELFF
TRBV30	NA	NA	TRBJ1-2	TGTGCCTGGAGTAGGGCAGGTCAGACTAACTATGGCTACACCTTC	CAWSRAGQTNYGYTF
TRBV11-2	NA	NA	TRBJ2-2	TGTGCCAGCAGCTTGGATTGGGCCGGGGAGCTGTTTTTT	CASSLDWAGELFF
TRBV19	TRBD1	NA	TRBJ1-5	TGTGCCAGTAGTATAGGCGCGGGGGGACAGGGGCGGGTTCAGCCCCAGCATTTT	CASSIGAGGQGRVQPQHF
TRBV11-2	NA	NA	TRBJ2-2	TGTGCCAGCAGCTTCCTAGGGGTAACCGGGGAGCTGTTTTTT	CASSFLGVTGELFF
TRBV5-1	TRBD1	NA	TRBJ1-2	TGCGCCAGCAGCGTTATCCCGGGACAGGGGATTGGGGGCTACACCTTC	CASSVIPGQGIGGYTF
TRBV15	TRBD1	NA	TRBJ2-7	TGTGCCACCAGCAGAGGAGGGGACAGCCTCTCCTACGAGCAGTACTTC	CATSRGGDSLSYEQYF
TRBV6-5	TRBD1	once	TRBJ2-1	TGTGCCAGCAGTTATGACGGGACAGGGGTATATGAGCAGTTCTTC	CASSYDGTGVYEQFF
TRBV4-1	NA	NA	TRBJ2-1	TGCGCCAGCAGCCAATGGGGGGTTCTATACAATGAGCAGTTCTTC	CASSQWGVLYNEQFF
TRBV19	TRBD1	once	TRBJ1-6	TGTGCCAGTGAAGACAGGGGGAATTCACCCCTCCACTTT	CASEDRGNSPLHF
TRBV30	NA	NA	TRBJ1-2	TGTGCCTGGGGAGGGGGGTATGGCTACACCTTC	CAWGGGYGYTF
TRBV2	NA	NA	TRBJ1-2	TGTGCCAGCAGGGGCGCAGTGTATGGCTACACCTTC	CASRGAVYGYTF
TRBV7-2	TRBD2	NA	TRBJ2-3	TGTGCCAGCACCTGGACTAGCGGGAGGGCAGATACGCAGTATTTT	CASTWTSGRADTQYF
TRBV28	NA	NA	TRBJ1-2	TGTGCCAGCAGTTTAACCCGGCCGTATGGCTACACCTTC	CASSLTRPYGYTF
TRBV18	NA	NA	TRBJ2-2	TGTGCCAGCTGCCTTGGGGGAAACACCGGGGAGCTGTTTTTT	CASCLGGNTGELFF
TRBV6-4	NA	NA	TRBJ2-7	TGTGCCAGCAGTGACTCGAATCTCTTCAGGGACTTCCCCTACGAGCAGTACTTC	CASSDSNLFRDFPYEQYF
TRBV5-4	NA	NA	TRBJ2-6	TGTGCCAGCAGCTTGGGAAGGGGATTAGGGTCTGGGGCCAACGTCCTGACTTTC	CASSLGRGLGSGANVLTF
TRBV6-6	NA	NA	TRBJ2-3	TGTGCCAGCAGTTATGGCATTTACACAGATACGCAGTATTTT	CASSYGIYTDTQYF
TRBV19	NA	once	TRBJ2-3	TGTGCCAGTAGGACTGACAGCGCCCGCACAGATACGCAGTATTTT	CASRTDSARTDTQYF
TRBV7-6	NA	NA	TRBJ1-6	TGTGCCAGCAGCTTAGTTTATACAGGGAATGGTCCTAATTCACCCCTCCACTTT	CASSLVYTGNGPNSPLHF